The 18 T cell receptor beta chains given below trace back to one sample, sequenced in a study of cytomegalovirus exposure and HLA in healthy donors (dated by TCRdb to 2015 to 2018). Receptors were amplified or captured by the immunoSEQ multiplex PCR assay. A mixture of 60 forward primers for TCR Vbeta segments and 13 reverse primers for TCR Jbeta segments was used in the multiplex PCR. TCRdb took this table from immuneACCESS and kept in-frame rearrangements with V and J called. Such tables lack part of the clones; where checked against another copy, unresolved V genes explain under half of the gap, and the rest is unexplained. Within this sample are 150,000 to 200,000 clones, with 70% to 80% of them counted one time only. In total, the top ten clones hold approximately 2.2% of the sample. The sequenced sample was PBMCs. These receptors were taken from a young woman in good health and CMV-seropositive.

The J gene is TRBJ2-7, the V gene TRBV6-5, with D possibly TRBD2 on 6 matching bases. Germline-derived CDR1 and CDR2 are MNHEY and SVGAGI. The CDR3 is 14 residues long. Trimming pared 5 bases from V and 0 bases from J, leaving 11 bases between. CDR3 region: CASSRDFSSYEQYF. The CDR3 DNA follows: TGTGCCAGCAGTCGGGACTTCTCCTCCTACGAGCAGTACTTC.

In its sample, this clone was seen a few times. The chain recombines TRBV30 with TRBJ2-5, with 7 bases identical to TRBD2. With 4 bases clipped from V and 2 bases from J, the junction kept 10 bases outside the gene matches. CDR3 length: 15 residues. CDR1 is GTSNPN and CDR2 is SVGIG in the germline V gene (reference sequence). The CDR3: CAWNWGRRGQETQYF. The DNA for the CDR3 is TGTGCCTGGAACTGGGGCAGGCGGGGGCAAGAGACCCAGTACTTC.

The V gene is TRBV5-6, the J gene TRBJ1-3; no clear D. V was cut by 10 bases and J by 3 bases, with 26 bases left in between. CDR3 length: 17 amino acids. Per the germline V gene, CDR1 is SGHDT and CDR2 is YYEEEE. The CDR3: CARPGTPSKKGGNTIYF. The CDR3 nucleotides are TGTGCCCGACCGGGAACGCCTTCAAAAAAGGGTGGAAACACCATATATTTT. The full variable domain, in which reference TRBV5-6 and TRBJ1-3 provide the parts outside the CDR3, is DAGVTQSPTHLIKTRGQQVTLRCSPKSGHDTVSWYQQALGQGPQFIFQYYEEEERQRGNFPDRFSGHQFPNYSSELNVNALLLGDSALYLCARPGTPSKKGGNTIYFGEGSWLTVV.

This clone was counted a few times. The chain is built from TRBV4-3 and TRBJ2-1; 13 positions agree with TRBD2. Germline V CDR1 and CDR2: LGHNA, YSLEER. The CDR3 loop spans 16 amino acids. The V segment lost 1 base and the J segment 5 bases; nucleotides outside the gene matches: 2. CDR3 nucleotide sequence: TGCGCCAGCAGCCAAGCACTAGCGGGGGGGAACAATGAGCAGTTCTTC. Residues: CASSQALAGGNNEQFF.

V usage is TRBV7-2 and J usage is TRBJ2-3; 9 nucleotides agree with TRBD2. V dropped 5 bases and J dropped 5; count of bases not matched to a gene: 14. CDR1 SGHTA and CDR2 FQGNSA come from the germline V gene. The CDR3 sequence is 17 residues long. DNA of the CDR3: TGTGCCAGCAGCCGAACACGGCGGGAGGGCCTCCAAGATACGCAGTATTTT. This gives the protein CASSRTRREGLQDTQYF.

The chain uses TRBV29-1 and TRBJ1-2; a possible D gene is TRBD1 (6 bases). Germline CDR1 and CDR2: SQVTM and ANQGSEA. Trimming pared 7 bases from V and 7 bases from J, leaving 19 bases between. The CDR3 loop spans 13 amino acids. CDR3 region: CSAESTTRGGYTF. CDR3 bases: TGCAGCGCCGAAAGCACAACCAGGGGTGGCTACACCTTC.

This clone was observed a handful of times. The same CDR3 also results from other DNA sequences found in this sample. The V gene is TRBV7-2, the J gene TRBJ2-7; D is ambiguous. The V end was cut by 5 bases, the J end by 4 bases, with 6 bases between. The CDR3 contains 11 residues. Germline CDR1 reads SGHTA; CDR2 reads FQGNSA. DNA for the CDR3: TGTGCCAGCAGCCCCCGTTACGAGCAGTACTTC. Its translation: CASSPRYEQYF.

CDR3 protein: CASSLVNRGQETQYF. The DNA of the CDR3 is TGTGCCAGCAGCTTGGTAAACAGGGGCCAAGAGACCCAGTACTTC. The chain is built from TRBV5-4 and TRBJ2-5; 7 bases are a match to TRBD1. V lost 0 bases to trimming and J lost 1 base; unmatched junction nucleotides: 3. The germline V gene encodes CDR1 SGHNT and CDR2 YYREEE (reference sequence). This CDR3 is built from 15 residues.

The chain recombines TRBV27 with TRBJ1-2, with D possibly being TRBD1 (6 bases). This CDR3 region has 14 residues. Germline V gives CDR1 MNHEY, CDR2 SMNVEV (reference sequence). The V end lost 11 bases, the J end lost 8 bases, and 24 bases lay between the germline ends. The CDR3 spells CAASRGGEVGGYTF. The CDR3 bases are TGTGCCGCATCTAGGGGGGGCGAGGTTGGCGGCTACACCTTC.

V usage is TRBV7-4 and J usage is TRBJ2-5; TRBD2 matches 8 bases. Germline V CDR1 and CDR2: SGHVT, SQSDAQ. With 5 bases clipped from V and 2 bases from J, the junction kept 4 bases outside the gene matches. The CDR3 extends over 14 amino acids. The CDR3 reads CASSRRGGQETQYF. CDR3 sequence (DNA): TGTGCCAGCAGCCGTCGCGGGGGGCAAGAGACCCAGTACTTC.

This sequence joins TRBV4-3 and TRBJ2-6, with TRBD1 matching 7 bases. With 2 bases clipped from V and 0 bases from J, the junction kept 10 bases outside the gene matches. The CDR3 contains 19 residues. Looked up from germline, CDR1 is LGHNA and CDR2 is YSLEER. The CDR3 nucleotides read TGCGCCAGCAGCCAACGACCACAGGGGTTTGACTCTGGGGCCAACGTCCTGACTTTC. It is translated as CASSQRPQGFDSGANVLTF.

The chain carries TRBV27 and TRBJ2-6; unclear D gene. The CDR3 runs 15 residues. V shed 2 bases and J shed 4 bases, with 9 bases lying between them. Germline CDR1 reads MNHEY; CDR2 reads SMNVEV (reference sequence). DNA of the CDR3: TGTGCCAGCAGTTTAACAACAGCCGGGGCCAACGTCCTGACTTTC. This gives the protein CASSLTTAGANVLTF.

V usage is TRBV6-1 and J usage is TRBJ1-1, with a tentative D call TRBD1 (6 bases). The CDR3 length is 15 residues. V was cut by 6 bases and J by 10 bases, with 24 bases left in between. In germline, CDR1 is MNHNS, CDR2 SASEGT. CDR3 bases: TGTGCCAGCAGGGAGACGCGGACAGAGCGAGTCGGAGCTTTCTTT. It specifies CASRETRTERVGAFF.

The V gene is TRBV25-1, the J gene TRBJ1-2; 9 bases fit TRBD1. V dropped 10 bases and J dropped 8; count of bases not matched to a gene: 5. CDR1 and CDR2 (germline): MGHDK, SYGVNS. The CDR3 has 11 amino acids. The CDR3 bases are TGTGCCACCAGGACAGGGGAAGGCTACACCTTC. Encoded protein: CATRTGEGYTF.

The chain combines TRBV4-3 with TRBJ1-2, with TRBD1 identical over 7 bases. After removal of 0 bases from V and 8 bases from J, the junction contained 18 bases not matched to a gene. Germline CDR1 is LGHNA and CDR2 is YSLEER. The CDR3 contains 18 residues. The CDR3 is CASSQDIGTASNPLGYTF. As DNA, the CDR3 is TGCGCCAGCAGCCAAGATATCGGGACAGCAAGCAACCCTCTGGGCTACACCTTC.

This rearrangement joins TRBV9 to TRBJ1-6; D possibly corresponds to TRBD1 (5 bases). CDR1 is SGDLS and CDR2 is YYNGEE in the germline V gene. CDR3 length equals 13 residues. The germline V and J ends were trimmed by 3 bases and 14 bases, with 15 bases remaining between them. The CDR3 DNA reads as TGTGCCAGCAGCGCCGGTGGAAGGGGATCCCTCCACTTT. This gives the protein CASSAGGRGSLHF.

The V call is TRBV10-1, the J call TRBJ2-5; maybe TRBD1 (5 bases). V was trimmed by 5 bases and J by 2 bases, leaving 12 bases between them. The CDR3 runs 14 residues. CDR1 is WNHNN and CDR2 is SYGVQD in the germline V gene (reference sequence). CDR3 loop: CASSRSGRQETQYF. The DNA of the CDR3 is TGCGCCAGCAGTAGATCAGGGCGGCAAGAGACCCAGTACTTC.

The chain joins TRBV30 to TRBJ2-7, with a tentative D call TRBD2 (5 bases). Germline V gene data show CDR1 as GTSNPN and CDR2 as SVGIG (reference sequence). The ends were cut back, 4 bases at V and 4 bases at J, with 8 bases in the middle. The CDR3 spans 11 residues. The CDR3 DNA reads as TGTGCCTGGAAGACGGGGTACGAGCAGTACTTC. Protein product: CAWKTGYEQYF.